This is a list of T cell receptor beta chains from one sample in a study of cytomegalovirus exposure and HLA in healthy donors. TCRdb's copy holds only in-frame clones and misses some; the assay was immunoSEQ multiplex PCR. The data show approximately 90,000 clones, approximately 71% seen once. Sample: PBMCs. The receptors stem from a man aged 25 to 40 in good health and CMV-seronegative. The CDR3 runs from the conserved cysteine through the conserved F or W. D genes are given only for firm matches. Clone size is shown for a subset of rows, as once, few, many or a class of expanded clone.

j_call	clone_size	v_call	d_call	cdr3_nt	cdr3_aa
TRBJ1-1	few	TRBV7-6	TRBD1	TGTGCCAGCAGCCTGACTTACGGACAGGACAACACTGAAGCTTTCTTT	CASSLTYGQDNTEAFF
TRBJ2-7	-	TRBV6-1	TRBD1	TGTGCCAGCAGTGATCGGGGACAGCGCTTGATAGAGCAGTACTTC	CASSDRGQRLIEQYF
TRBJ1-1	-	TRBV6-5	-	TGTGCCAGCAGTTACTCGCAGGGTCTAGTGACTGAAGCTTTCTTT	CASSYSQGLVTEAFF
TRBJ1-6	-	TRBV27	TRBD1	TGTGCCAGCAGCCGGGACAGGGAGAGTTCACCCCTCCACTTT	CASSRDRESSPLHF
TRBJ2-1	-	TRBV7-6	TRBD1	TGTGCCAGCAGCCACGGACAGGGGGCAGGCAATGAGCAGTTCTTC	CASSHGQGAGNEQFF
TRBJ1-1	-	TRBV5-1	-	TGCGCCAGCAGCCCCCGGGAAGGGGGGAACACTGAAGCTTTCTTT	CASSPREGGNTEAFF
TRBJ2-1	-	TRBV7-2	-	TGTGCCAGCAGGCTCGGGGGGCTCTACAATGAGCAGTTCTTC	CASRLGGLYNEQFF
TRBJ1-6	-	TRBV6-5	-	TGTGCCAGCAGTTACGGGGGCATAGAAAATTCACCCCTCCACTTT	CASSYGGIENSPLHF
TRBJ2-1	-	TRBV5-1	TRBD2	TGCGCCAGCAGCTTGGAACTAGCGGGGGAATACAATGAGCAGTTCTTC	CASSLELAGEYNEQFF
TRBJ2-1	few	TRBV6-4	-	TGTGCCAGCAGTCCCCAGGGGTACAATGAGCAGTTCTTC	CASSPQGYNEQFF
TRBJ1-2	-	TRBV29-1	-	TGCAGCGTTGAGGTTATACGTATGGGCAGGGGTTCGAACGGCTACACCTTC	CSVEVIRMGRGSNGYTF
TRBJ1-2	-	TRBV6-5	-	TGTGCCAGCAGACCAAACCAGGTTGGTGGCTACACCTTC	CASRPNQVGGYTF
TRBJ1-3	-	TRBV18	-	TGTGCCAGCTCACCTTTTGGACAGAGCTCTGGAAACACCATATATTTT	CASSPFGQSSGNTIYF
TRBJ2-2	-	TRBV4-2	-	TGTGCCAGCAGCCAAGACGGAGGGGGGGTTACCGGGGAGCTGTTTTTT	CASSQDGGGVTGELFF
TRBJ2-3	-	TRBV13	TRBD2	TGTGCCAGCAGCCCCCTAGCGGGGGTTCCCTCTAGCACAGATACGCAGTATTTT	CASSPLAGVPSSTDTQYF
TRBJ2-7	-	TRBV7-2	-	TGTGCCAGCAGCTTAGCGGCTAGCGAGGCCTACGAGCAGTACTTC	CASSLAASEAYEQYF
TRBJ1-5	few	TRBV2	-	TGTGCCAGCCACAGGGAAGGTCCGAGCAATCAGCCCCAGCATTTT	CASHREGPSNQPQHF
TRBJ1-2	-	TRBV5-8	TRBD1	TGTGCCAGCAGCTTGGGACAGGGGAGCTATGGCTACACCTTC	CASSLGQGSYGYTF
TRBJ2-1	-	TRBV5-6	TRBD2	TGTGCCAGCAGCCGCGGTGACGGGAGGATAAATGAGCAGTTCTTC	CASSRGDGRINEQFF
TRBJ2-1	-	TRBV2	-	TGTGCCAGCTTATCCGGACACAAAACCTACAATGAGCAGTTCTTC	CASLSGHKTYNEQFF
TRBJ2-3	few	TRBV18	TRBD2	TGTGCCAGCTCACCCGGGACTAGCGGGTACACAGATACGCAGTATTTT	CASSPGTSGYTDTQYF
TRBJ1-1	-	TRBV6-5	-	TGTGCCAGCAGTTACACACGGAACACTGAAGCTTTCTTT	CASSYTRNTEAFF
TRBJ2-5	-	TRBV6-1	-	TGTGCCAGCCAACTTTATTCAGGACTCCAAGAGACCCAGTACTTC	CASQLYSGLQETQYF
TRBJ2-7	-	TRBV10-1	-	TGCGCCAGCAGTGAACAGGAATCCTACGAGCAGTACTTC	CASSEQESYEQYF
TRBJ1-4	-	TRBV21-1	-	TGTGCCAGCAGCAAAGTCGGTCGTTTGATTAATGAAAAACTGTTTTTT	CASSKVGRLINEKLFF
TRBJ1-1	-	TRBV4-1	-	TGCGCCAGCAGCCAAGCAAACAGGGTAAGGGACACTGAAGCTTTCTTT	CASSQANRVRDTEAFF
TRBJ2-3	-	TRBV10-2	-	TGCGCCAGCAGTGAGTCCTTCCATGGGGGCTCAGATACGCAGTATTTT	CASSESFHGGSDTQYF
TRBJ1-1	-	TRBV28	-	TGTGCCAGCAGCTCCCACGGCAGGGTTGATACTGAAGCTTTCTTT	CASSSHGRVDTEAFF
TRBJ2-5	-	TRBV6-4	-	TGTGCCAGCAGTGTGGGGCTGTGGGAGACCCAGTACTTC	CASSVGLWETQYF
TRBJ1-5	-	TRBV29-1	-	TGCAGCGTTGTACAGGGAGGGCAAGATCAGCCCCAGCATTTT	CSVVQGGQDQPQHF
TRBJ1-1	-	TRBV6-1	-	TGTGCCAGCAGTGAAGGGCATGCCGGAGGGACTGAAGCTTTCTTT	CASSEGHAGGTEAFF
TRBJ1-2	-	TRBV11-2	-	TGTGCCAGCCGGAGAGGAAAACAAAACTATGGCTACACCTTC	CASRRGKQNYGYTF
TRBJ1-2	once	TRBV29-1	TRBD1	TGCAGCGTGGGACAGACCTATGGCTACACCTTC	CSVGQTYGYTF
TRBJ1-4	-	TRBV7-9	-	TGTGCCAGCAGCTTAGCACAGGGTAATGAAGTTGAACTGTTTTTT	CASSLAQGNEVELFF
TRBJ1-4	-	TRBV28	TRBD1	TGTGCCAGCAGTTCCAATGCTCCGGGACAGCCGAATGAAAAACTGTTTTTT	CASSSNAPGQPNEKLFF
TRBJ2-3	few	TRBV30	-	TGTGCCTGGACAGGGGGCACAGATACGCAGTATTTT	CAWTGGTDTQYF
TRBJ2-2	few	TRBV10-3	-	TGTGCCATCCCAGGGGGGCCCGGGGAGCTGTTTTTT	CAIPGGPGELFF
TRBJ2-7	-	TRBV5-4	TRBD1	TGTGCCAGCAGCCGACAGGGGTCCGACGAGCAGTACTTC	CASSRQGSDEQYF
TRBJ2-7	-	TRBV2	TRBD2	TGTGCCAGCAATCCTAGCGGGAGTATCCAGCAGTACTTC	CASNPSGSIQQYF
TRBJ2-3	-	TRBV2	-	TGTGCCAGCAATCCCGGGACTAGCACAGATACGCAGTATTTT	CASNPGTSTDTQYF
TRBJ2-7	-	TRBV7-9	-	TGTGCCAGCAGCGGAGAAAACAGGGCCTACGAGCAGTACTTC	CASSGENRAYEQYF
TRBJ1-1	once	TRBV29-1	-	TGCAGCGTTGACAGGGAGGCGGCTTTCTTT	CSVDREAAFF
TRBJ2-7	-	TRBV27	-	TGTGCCAGCAGTTTATCGGGCAGGGGATATACCTACGAGCAGTACTTC	CASSLSGRGYTYEQYF
TRBJ2-7	-	TRBV7-2	TRBD2	TGTGCCAGCAGCTTGTCTGGCGGGGGGACCTACGAGCAGTACTTC	CASSLSGGGTYEQYF
TRBJ2-1	-	TRBV9	-	TGTGCCAGCAGCGAACCCGTGGGGCGTCCTAGCTCCTACAATGAGCAGTTCTTC	CASSEPVGRPSSYNEQFF
TRBJ1-1	-	TRBV28	TRBD1	TGTGCCAGCAGTTCAGGGACAGGGAACACTGAAGCTTTCTTT	CASSSGTGNTEAFF
TRBJ2-2	once	TRBV5-1	TRBD2	TGCGCCAGCAGCTTCTTGGGGGGACTAGCGGGCGAGAACACCGGGGAGCTGTTTTTT	CASSFLGGLAGENTGELFF
TRBJ2-1	-	TRBV7-6	TRBD2	TGTGCCAGCAGCTTAGAGGCTAGCGGAAGCTCCTACAATGAGCAGTTCTTC	CASSLEASGSSYNEQFF
TRBJ2-3	medium-sized	TRBV30	TRBD2	TGTGCCTGGAGTGTACTAGCGGGAGGCCGAGATACGCAGTATTTT	CAWSVLAGGRDTQYF
TRBJ1-2	-	TRBV5-8	-	TGTGCCAGCAGCTTGGGGCAGGGTCGGGGCTACACCTTC	CASSLGQGRGYTF
TRBJ2-3	-	TRBV11-2	TRBD2	TGTGCCAGCAGCTTAGATCTGGCTAGCGGGCGTTCAGCGGATACGCAGTATTTT	CASSLDLASGRSADTQYF
TRBJ1-3	-	TRBV5-1	TRBD1	TGCGCCAGCAGCTTGGCCACAGGGGCTGGAAACACCATATATTTT	CASSLATGAGNTIYF
TRBJ1-4	-	TRBV28	-	TGTGCCAGCAGTTTAGGAGCCGAAGATGGCAGACGAAAACTGTTTTTT	CASSLGAEDGRRKLFF
TRBJ2-7	-	TRBV4-2	-	TGTGCCAGCAGCCAAGATTCGCACGGCTCCTACGAGCAGTACTTC	CASSQDSHGSYEQYF
TRBJ2-1	-	TRBV10-2	TRBD2	TGCGCCAATAAACGCCTAGCGGGCGAGAGCTCCTACAATGAGCAGTTCTTC	CANKRLAGESSYNEQFF
TRBJ2-7	-	TRBV5-1	TRBD1	TGCGCCAGCAGCCTCGGACAGGGGGCGTCCTACGAGCAGTACTTC	CASSLGQGASYEQYF
TRBJ1-1	-	TRBV4-1	TRBD1	TGCGCCAGCAGCCAAGAAGCGACAGGGGACACTGAAGCTTTCTTT	CASSQEATGDTEAFF
TRBJ2-3	once	TRBV19	TRBD2	TGTGCCAGTAGTATAGATGGGCCGGGACTAGCGGCTAGCACAGATACGCAGTATTTT	CASSIDGPGLAASTDTQYF
TRBJ2-7	-	TRBV28	-	TGTGCCAGCCGTCCAGAATTGACGGGAGCTGCCGAGCAGTACTTC	CASRPELTGAAEQYF